These 13 T cell receptor beta chains were all obtained from the same sample, sequenced in a study of blood T cell repertoires in COVID-19. Clones were sequenced by immunoSEQ multiplex PCR, and TCRdb holds only the in-frame ones, with some missing. The repertoire holds some 23,000 clones, with 75% to 95% as singletons. The sample comprised peripheral blood. The origin of the receptors is a human donor in a cohort sampled during active COVID-19.

This chain joins TRBV6-2 or TRBV6-3 and TRBJ1-2; D is ambiguous. CDR3 size: 15 residues. Trimming removed 3 bases at V and 4 bases at J, with 15 bases between. Per germline, CDR1 MNHEY and CDR2 SVGEGT. The CDR3 DNA is TGTGCCAGCAGTTATGGAAGGCCGGGGAGCTATGGCTACACCTTC. It is translated as CASSYGRPGSYGYTF.

The genes are TRBV7-2 and TRBJ1-4, with 8 bases that match TRBD1. With 5 bases clipped from V and 3 bases from J, the junction kept 2 bases outside the gene matches. Germline CDR1 reads SGHTA; CDR2 reads FQGNSA. This CDR3 is 14 amino acids long. CDR3 DNA: TGTGCCAGCAGCCGGACAGGGCCTAATGAAAAACTGTTTTTT. Translated: CASSRTGPNEKLFF. Full variable domain (rest looked up from reference TRBV7-2 and TRBJ1-4): GAGVSQSPSNKVTEKGKDVELRCDPISGHTALYWYRQSLGQGLEFLIYFQGNSAPDKSGLPSDRFSAERTGGSVSTLTIQRTQQEDSAVYLCASSRTGPNEKLFFGSGTQLSVL.

The chain links TRBV7-6 to TRBJ2-1; perhaps TRBD1 as D (6 bases). The CDR3 sequence is 15 residues long. Germline V gene data show CDR1 as SGHVS and CDR2 as FNYEAQ. Trimming stripped 1 base from V and 2 bases from J, with 9 bases between. CDR3 residues: CASSLGNRAYNEQFF. DNA of the CDR3: TGTGCCAGCAGCTTAGGTAACAGGGCCTACAATGAGCAGTTCTTC.

The chain couples TRBV29-1 to TRBJ2-1; 13 bases fit TRBD2. Trimming cost V 6 bases and J 5 bases; bases outside gene matches: 4. CDR3 size: 14 residues. Per the germline V gene, CDR1 is SQVTM and CDR2 is ANQGSEA. This chain's CDR3 is CSVRTSGGDNEQFF. Written as DNA, the CDR3 is TGCAGCGTCAGAACTAGCGGGGGGGACAATGAGCAGTTCTTC.

The rearrangement links TRBV6-5 to TRBJ1-5, with D possibly matching TRBD1 (5 bases). Germline V gene sequence: CDR1 MNHEY, CDR2 SVGAGI. This CDR3 comprises 13 residues. Deletions cut 7 bases from V and 7 bases from J, with 14 bases between. CDR3 sequence (DNA): TGTGCCAGCACCTCAGGGAAGGACCAGCCCCAGCATTTT. This codes for CASTSGKDQPQHF.

The gene calls are TRBV2 and TRBJ1-1; D is uncertain. The germline V gene has CDR1 SNHLY and CDR2 FYNNEI. V lost 4 bases, J lost 11 bases, and 17 bases lay in between. This CDR3 spans 13 amino acids. The CDR3 here is CASSVAGPQFAFF. Here the CDR3 DNA reads TGTGCCAGCAGTGTGGCGGGCCCACAGTTCGCTTTCTTT.

The chain links TRBV2 to TRBJ2-7, with D possibly TRBD1 on 6 matching bases. Germline CDR1 reads SNHLY; CDR2 reads FYNNEI. The CDR3 totals 15 residues. V lost 1 base and J 1 base, leaving 11 bases between the germline ends. Here the CDR3 reads CASSEGRGGSYEQYF. Here the CDR3 DNA reads TGTGCCAGCAGTGAAGGCAGGGGTGGTTCCTACGAGCAGTACTTC.

The CDR3, as DNA: TGTGCTAGTGGTTTCGCCTCGGGCAATCAGCCCCAGCATTTT. It specifies CASGFASGNQPQHF. This chain joins TRBV12-5 and TRBJ1-5; no definite D call. This CDR3 is built from 14 residues. CDR1 and CDR2 from the germline V gene are LGHNT and FRNRAP. V dropped 3 bases and J dropped 2 bases, with 8 bases sitting between them.

This clone has a single count. The gene calls are TRBV5-1 and TRBJ2-2; 8 bases map to TRBD1. The length of the CDR3 is 14 residues. V shed 2 bases and J 4 bases; nucleotides not matched to a gene: 1. Per germline, CDR1 SGHRS and CDR2 YFSETQ. CDR3 region: CASSFDRGTGELFF. The CDR3 DNA reads as TGCGCCAGCAGCTTTGACAGGGGCACCGGGGAGCTGTTTTTT.

This chain joins TRBV19 and TRBJ2-2; 14 bases align to TRBD2. Germline CDR1 and CDR2: LNHDA and SQIVND (reference sequence). The CDR3 is made up of 18 amino acids. With 3 bases clipped from V and 6 bases from J, the junction kept 9 bases outside the gene matches. The DNA for the CDR3 is TGTGCCAGTAGTATCCCACGGACTAGCGGGGGGTTCGCCGGGGAGCTGTTTTTT. Its translation is CASSIPRTSGGFAGELFF.

In DNA, the CDR3 is TGCAGCGCAGCGGGGGGAGTAGCAGATACGCAGTATTTT. Protein sequence: CSAAGGVADTQYF. The chain uses TRBV29-1 and TRBJ2-3, with 9 bases lining up with TRBD2. The V and J ends lost 7 bases and 4 bases, in that order; junction bases with no gene match: 6. Germline V lookup: CDR1 SQVTM, CDR2 ANQGSEA. The CDR3 has 13 residues.

V usage is TRBV14 and J usage is TRBJ1-2, with D unresolved. Germline CDR1 is SGHDN and CDR2 is FVKESK. Trimming removed 8 bases from V and 4 bases from J, with 11 bases in between. The CDR3 runs 12 residues. This chain's CDR3 is CASHVPGYGYTF. DNA of the CDR3: TGTGCCAGCCATGTCCCGGGCTATGGCTACACCTTC. The variable domain in full, completed from reference TRBV14 and TRBJ1-2, reads EAGVTQFPSHSVIEKGQTVTLRCDPISGHDNLYWYRRVMGKEIKFLLHFVKESKQDESGMPNNRFLAERTGGTYSTLKVQPAELEDSGVYFCASHVPGYGYTFGSGTRLTVV.

The V gene is TRBV4-1, the J gene TRBJ2-5; maybe TRBD1 (6 bases). Trimming removed 4 bases at V and 3 bases at J, with 12 bases between. The CDR3 consists of 14 residues. Germline CDR1 and CDR2: MGHRA and YSYEKL. CDR3 DNA: TGCGCCAGCAGCCTGTTGGACAGTAAAGAGACCCAGTACTTC. It is translated as CASSLLDSKETQYF.